Listed below are T cell receptor beta chains from one sample, sequenced in a study of early T cells in non-severe SARS-CoV-2 infection. One entry per CDR3 protein results from TCRdb running MiXCR on the 5' RACE reads. This sample has 65,000 to 95,000 distinct CDR3 sequences, with around 5% found just once. The sequences come from whole blood, collected at baseline. The receptors come from an adult who was a healthcare worker with PCR-confirmed SARS-CoV-2 infection or an uninfected control (not recorded which). Each CDR3 is given with its conserved first and last residue. Fields, in order: clone size, CDR3 length, V gene, J gene, D gene, CDR3 protein, CDR3 DNA. A D gene is named only where the DNA matches it firmly. A clone size is listed for some rows: how often the clone was seen (once, few, many), or a class if it is expanded.

many	16	TRBV9	TRBJ2-7	NA	CASSVDFRGRAYEQYF	TGTGCCAGCAGCGTAGATTTCCGGGGGCGAGCCTACGAGCAGTACTTC
few	15	TRBV5-4	TRBJ2-3	NA	CASSGGQIGADTQYF	TGTGCCAGCAGCGGTGGACAGATAGGGGCAGATACGCAGTATTTT
many	15	TRBV4-1	TRBJ1-2	NA	CASSLTPGWNYGYTF	TGCGCCAGCAGCCTCACGCCGGGGTGGAACTATGGCTACACCTTC
many	15	TRBV18	TRBJ1-6	TRBD1	CASSPQTGGNSPLHF	TGTGCCAGCTCACCACAGACAGGGGGTAATTCACCCCTCCACTTT
once	14	TRBV5-5	TRBJ2-1	NA	CASSPRSYDHEQFF	TGTGCCAGCAGCCCTCGGTCGTACGACCATGAGCAGTTCTTC
NA	14	TRBV27	TRBJ2-1	NA	CASSLKTAYNEQFF	TGTGCCAGCAGTTTAAAGACAGCATACAATGAGCAGTTCTTC
few	15	TRBV4-2	TRBJ2-3	NA	CASSQDSPATDTQYF	TGTGCCAGCAGCCAAGATTCCCCCGCGACAGATACGCAGTATTTT
NA	14	TRBV2	TRBJ2-7	TRBD2	CASRLAGIAYEQYF	TGTGCCAGCAGGCTAGCGGGAATTGCCTACGAGCAGTACTTC
NA	16	TRBV7-8	TRBJ1-2	TRBD1	CASSLGRGQGNYGYTF	TGTGCCAGCAGCTTAGGGCGGGGACAGGGGAACTATGGCTACACCTTC
many	12	TRBV21-1	TRBJ2-7	NA	CASDMSYYEQYF	TGTGCCAGCGACATGTCCTATTACGAGCAGTACTTC
many	17	TRBV6-2/TRBV6-3	TRBJ2-1	NA	CASSYSTALPSYNEQFF	TGTGCCAGCAGTTACTCGACCGCTCTCCCCTCCTACAATGAGCAGTTCTTC
few	12	TRBV9	TRBJ2-7	NA	CASSVADSEQYF	TGTGCCAGCAGCGTAGCTGACAGCGAGCAGTACTTC
few	14	TRBV6-5	TRBJ2-7	TRBD2	CASSYSGGRYEQYF	TGTGCCAGCAGTTACTCTGGCGGGAGGTACGAGCAGTACTTC
many	17	TRBV4-1	TRBJ2-1	TRBD2	CASSQEGLAGMYNEQFF	TGCGCCAGCAGCCAAGAGGGACTAGCGGGAATGTACAATGAGCAGTTCTTC
NA	17	TRBV5-1	TRBJ2-1	NA	CASSFHVRLNSYNEQFF	TGCGCCAGCAGCTTTCACGTACGGTTGAATTCCTACAATGAGCAGTTCTTC
few	15	TRBV7-9	TRBJ1-1	TRBD1	CASSLRGQRNTEAFF	TGTGCCAGCAGCTTAAGGGGACAGAGGAACACTGAAGCTTTCTTT
few	12	TRBV7-9	TRBJ2-3	NA	CASSLFMDTQYF	TGTGCCAGCAGCTTATTCATGGATACGCAGTATTTT
NA	13	TRBV29-1	TRBJ1-1	TRBD1	CSGHNRGNTEAFF	TGCAGCGGGCACAACAGGGGAAACACTGAAGCTTTCTTT
few	15	TRBV7-9	TRBJ2-4	NA	CASSPGTVAKNIQYF	TGTGCCAGCAGCCCCGGGACGGTAGCCAAAAACATTCAGTACTTC
many	14	TRBV29-1	TRBJ1-1	NA	CSVELEPLNTEAFF	TGCAGCGTTGAACTGGAACCTTTGAACACTGAAGCTTTCTTT
NA	15	TRBV12-3/TRBV12-4	TRBJ2-7	NA	CASSPGTLGGDEQCF	TGTGCCAGCAGTCCAGGGACCCTTGGCGGTGACGAGCAGTGCTTC
NA	14	TRBV11-2	TRBJ1-5	NA	CASSASYSNQPQHF	TGTGCCAGCAGCGCCTCGTATAGCAATCAGCCCCAGCATTTT
many	12	TRBV20-1	TRBJ2-7	TRBD2	CSGRDYSYEQYF	TGCAGTGGAAGGGACTATTCGTACGAGCAGTACTTC
NA	14	TRBV9	TRBJ1-5	NA	CASSGTDSNQPQHF	TGTGCCAGCAGCGGGACGGATAGCAATCAGCCCCAGCATTTT
NA	15	TRBV5-5	TRBJ2-1	TRBD2	CASSLNSGRYNEQFF	TGTGCCAGCAGTTTGAATAGCGGGAGATACAATGAGCAGTTCTTC
many	13	TRBV20-1	TRBJ1-5	NA	CSARAMMNQPQHF	TGCAGTGCTAGAGCTATGATGAATCAGCCCCAGCATTTT
many	14	TRBV20-1	TRBJ1-4	TRBD1	CSASAERAGGKLFF	TGCAGTGCTAGCGCCGAGCGGGCAGGGGGAAAACTGTTTTTT
few	14	TRBV7-9	TRBJ2-1	NA	CASSLASAYNEQFF	TGTGCCAGCAGCTTGGCTAGCGCTTACAATGAGCAGTTCTTC
many	15	TRBV9	TRBJ2-3	NA	CASSAQPGREDTQYF	TGTGCCAGCAGCGCCCAACCCGGACGGGAAGATACGCAGTATTTT
many	15	TRBV7-6	TRBJ2-1	TRBD1	CASSLVRTGEGEQFF	TGTGCCAGCAGCTTAGTTAGGACAGGGGAGGGTGAGCAGTTCTTC
NA	14	TRBV20-1	TRBJ1-5	NA	CSAAPRGNFEPQHF	TGCAGTGCTGCCCCCAGGGGAAATTTCGAGCCCCAGCATTTT
NA	10	TRBV7-8	TRBJ1-5	NA	CAVGDQPQHF	TGTGCCGTAGGGGATCAGCCCCAGCATTTT
NA	14	TRBV7-9	TRBJ2-3	NA	CASSSLGGADTQYF	TGTGCCAGCAGCTCCCTCGGGGGAGCAGATACGCAGTATTTT
many	15	TRBV7-2	TRBJ2-7	NA	CASSLESSRSYEQYF	TGTGCCAGCAGCTTAGAAAGCTCTCGGTCCTACGAGCAGTACTTC
many	15	TRBV28	TRBJ2-7	NA	CASSLLTGPYYEQYF	TGTGCCAGCAGTTTATTGACAGGACCCTACTACGAGCAGTACTTC
many	13	TRBV12-3/TRBV12-4	TRBJ1-1	NA	CASMAGWNTEAFF	TGTGCCAGCATGGCAGGGTGGAACACTGAAGCTTTCTTT
many	14	TRBV7-9	TRBJ2-1	NA	CASPMAGRPREQFF	TGTGCCAGCCCCATGGCGGGGAGGCCACGGGAGCAGTTCTTC
many	15	TRBV2	TRBJ2-1	NA	CARSTGPRYHNEQFF	TGTGCCAGATCTACGGGACCTAGGTATCACAATGAGCAGTTCTTC
few	16	TRBV6-5	TRBJ2-2	NA	CASRPRFEGNTGELFF	TGTGCCAGCAGGCCGAGATTTGAGGGAAACACCGGGGAGCTGTTTTTT
few	13	TRBV7-6	TRBJ2-5	NA	CASSPPGELTQYF	TGTGCCAGCAGCCCGCCGGGGGAGCTGACCCAGTACTTC
few	14	TRBV28	TRBJ1-5	NA	CASRLQRGYQPQHF	TGTGCCAGCAGGCTACAGAGGGGGTATCAGCCCCAGCATTTT
few	15	TRBV20-1	TRBJ2-5	TRBD2	CSALPSGRAWETQYF	TGCAGTGCTCTTCCTAGCGGGAGGGCCTGGGAGACCCAGTACTTC
NA	14	TRBV30	TRBJ2-7	TRBD2	CAWRRLAGAYEQYF	TGTGCCTGGAGGAGACTAGCGGGAGCCTACGAGCAGTACTTC
many	14	TRBV7-2	TRBJ2-5	NA	CASMPQPSGETQYF	TGTGCCAGCATGCCTCAACCCAGCGGGGAGACCCAGTACTTC
many	16	TRBV18	TRBJ2-1	NA	CASSPRAPGAYNEQFF	TGTGCCAGCTCACCTAGGGCGCCGGGAGCCTACAATGAGCAGTTCTTC
many	12	TRBV21-1	TRBJ1-2	NA	CASIGQGCGYTF	TGTGCCAGCATCGGACAGGGATGTGGCTACACCTTC
many	15	TRBV5-1	TRBJ2-5	NA	CASSLAGTRGETQYF	TGCGCCAGCAGCCTCGCCGGGACAAGGGGGGAGACCCAGTACTTC
many	15	TRBV20-1	TRBJ2-5	NA	CSARDTDSLQETQYF	TGCAGTGCTAGAGATACGGACTCATTACAAGAGACCCAGTACTTC
NA	15	TRBV5-5	TRBJ1-2	NA	CASSLAAGANYGYTF	TGTGCCAGCAGCTTGGCCGCGGGGGCAAACTATGGCTACACCTTC
many	16	TRBV7-8	TRBJ2-1	TRBD2	CASSLGRPGLLNEQFF	TGTGCCAGCAGCTTAGGGCGTCCGGGACTACTAAATGAACAGTTCTTC
many	15	TRBV4-2	TRBJ2-1	NA	CASSQERSLRNEQFF	TGTGCCAGCAGCCAAGAACGCAGCCTTAGGAATGAGCAGTTCTTC
few	19	TRBV28	TRBJ2-1	TRBD2	CASSSPWVGLAYEGNEQFF	TGTGCCAGCAGTTCCCCTTGGGTGGGACTAGCGTATGAGGGGAATGAGCAGTTCTTC